This T cell receptor (beta chain) was recovered during a study of vaccination effects on CD4 cells after COVID-19. For the study at large: Samples that were drawn after vaccination came a median of 72 days after the second dose. For each well, some 2 million PBMC were cultured with 10 IU/ml IL-2 and 8 to 10 ug/ml peptides.

Study-wide results and caveats: After vaccination, at late timepoints, clones induced by infection and by vaccine contracted markedly.

About this clone itself: Its cognate antigen is unknown.

TCRdb keeps only in-frame clones here, not all; method: immunoSEQ multiplex PCR. The sample contains 65,000 to 90,000 clones, around 70% of which appear only once. V was clipped by 4 bases and J by 10 bases, with 13 bases between them. Per the germline V gene, CDR1 is SNHLY and CDR2 is FYNNEI. The CDR3 is made up of 12 amino acids. Subsequent to a culture period of nine to ten days, CD4+ T cells were isolated. Each participant was administered two doses of either the BNT162b2 or the mRNA-1273 vaccine. This TCR came from a human donor who received a COVID-19 vaccine. V gene TRBV2 combines with J gene TRBJ2-5; weak D call: TRBD2 (7 bases). Sequenced here: CD4+ T cells from PBMCs cultured without peptide, sampled after COVID-19 vaccination. The CDR3 DNA reads TGTGCCAGCAGTGGGACTAGAGGGGGCCAGTACTTC. It yields the protein CASSGTRGGQYF.